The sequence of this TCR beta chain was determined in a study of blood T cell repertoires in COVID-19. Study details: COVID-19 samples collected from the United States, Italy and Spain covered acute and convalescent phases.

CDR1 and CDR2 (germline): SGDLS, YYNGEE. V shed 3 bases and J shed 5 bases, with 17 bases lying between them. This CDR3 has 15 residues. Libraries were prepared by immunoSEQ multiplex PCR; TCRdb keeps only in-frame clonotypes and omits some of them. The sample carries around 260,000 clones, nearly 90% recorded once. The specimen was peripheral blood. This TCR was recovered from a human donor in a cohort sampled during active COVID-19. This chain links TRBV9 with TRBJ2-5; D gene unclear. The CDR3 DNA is TGTGCCAGCAGCGCCGGCTGGAGCGTTGGGGAGACCCAGTACTTC. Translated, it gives CASSAGWSVGETQYF. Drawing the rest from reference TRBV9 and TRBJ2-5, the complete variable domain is DSGVTQTPKHLITATGQRVTLRCSPRSGDLSVYWYQQSLDQGLQFLIQYYNGEERAKGNILERFSAQQFPDLHSELNLSSLELGDSALYFCASSAGWSVGETQYFGPGTRLLVL.